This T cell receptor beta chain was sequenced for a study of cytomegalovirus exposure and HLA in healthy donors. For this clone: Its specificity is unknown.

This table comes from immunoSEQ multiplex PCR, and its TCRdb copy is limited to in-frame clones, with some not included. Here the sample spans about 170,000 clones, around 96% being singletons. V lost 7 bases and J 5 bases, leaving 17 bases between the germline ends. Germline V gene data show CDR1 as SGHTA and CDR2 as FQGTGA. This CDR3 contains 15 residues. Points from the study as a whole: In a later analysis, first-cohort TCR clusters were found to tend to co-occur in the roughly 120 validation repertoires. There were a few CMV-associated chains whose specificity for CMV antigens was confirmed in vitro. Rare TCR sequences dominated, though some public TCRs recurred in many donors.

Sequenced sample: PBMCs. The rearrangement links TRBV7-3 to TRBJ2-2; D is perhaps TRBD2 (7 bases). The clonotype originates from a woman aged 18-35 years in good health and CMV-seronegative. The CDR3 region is CASKGGAGQTGELFF. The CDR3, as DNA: TGTGCCAGCAAGGGGGGGGCCGGTCAAACCGGGGAGCTGTTTTTT.